Below are 30 T cell receptor beta chains sequenced from a single sample in a study of Ad26.COV2.S vaccination and SARS-CoV-2 variants. TCRdb's copy holds only in-frame clones and misses some; the assay was immunoSEQ multiplex PCR. The data show 380,000 or so clones, approximately 86% seen once. Treatment denoted: some 19 received Ad26.COV2.S at low or high dose, single or two shots; 5 received placebo; per-sample allocation not given. Sampling was performed 63 days after the first vaccine or placebo injection. The source material was peripheral blood, sampled in a trial of Ad26.COV2.S vaccine versus placebo. These receptors were taken from a person between 18 and 65 years old who received the Ad26.COV2.S COVID-19 vaccine or a placebo.

This clone has a handful of counts. This chain uses TRBV20-1 with TRBJ2-7, with D perhaps TRBD2 (5 bases). The V gene's germline CDR1 is DFQATT and CDR2 SNEGSKA (reference sequence). V was pared by 1 base and J by 6 bases, with 7 bases between. The CDR3 is 11 residues long. The DNA of the CDR3 is TGCAGTGCTAGAGGAGGGCCCGAGCAGTACTTC. Amino acid sequence: CSARGGPEQYF.

The V and J genes are TRBV3-1 (or the pseudogene TRBV3-2) and TRBJ1-2, with unresolved D. Looked up from germline, CDR1 is LGHDT and CDR2 is YNNKEL (reference sequence). CDR3 length: 16 residues. V lost 2 bases to trimming and J lost 4 bases, with 17 bases between them. The CDR3 nucleotides are TGTGCCAGCAGCCAAATCAGCCTCCCAACCCTCTATGGCTACACCTTC. As protein: CASSQISLPTLYGYTF.

This rearrangement joins TRBV19 to TRBJ2-1; D is tentatively TRBD1 or TRBD2 (5 bases each). Trimming shortened V by 5 bases and J by 7 bases, and 15 bases separated the two germline ends. CDR1 is LNHDA and CDR2 is SQIVND in the germline V gene (reference sequence). The CDR3 covers 14 residues. CDR3 protein: CASSPRVWGNEQFF. The CDR3 DNA follows: TGTGCCAGTAGTCCCCGCGTCTGGGGGAATGAGCAGTTCTTC.

The chain combines TRBV4-1 with TRBJ1-1; D is undetermined. Trimming removed 3 bases from V and 0 bases from J, with 5 bases in between. The CDR3 runs 13 residues. Germline V lookup: CDR1 MGHRA, CDR2 YSYEKL. The CDR3 coding sequence is TGCGCCAGCAGCCACCCTCTGAACACTGAAGCTTTCTTT. It specifies CASSHPLNTEAFF.

This chain connects TRBV3-1 (or the pseudogene TRBV3-2) to TRBJ2-2; no reliable D call. Germline CDR1 reads LGHDT; CDR2 reads YNNKEL (reference sequence). V was trimmed by 0 bases and J by 2 bases, leaving 7 bases between them. The CDR3 has 15 residues. For the CDR3, the DNA is TGTGCCAGCAGCCAAGATACCGTTAACACCGGGGAGCTGTTTTTT. This translates into CASSQDTVNTGELFF.

The chain carries TRBV5-1 and TRBJ2-7; a weak D match, TRBD2 (5 bases). The ends were cut back, 4 bases at V and 7 bases at J, with 12 bases in the middle. The CDR3 covers 12 residues. Germline V gene sequence: CDR1 SGHRS, CDR2 YFSETQ. CDR3 amino acids: CASSLGDVEQYF. The CDR3 region has the DNA TGCGCCAGCAGCCTGGGAGACGTTGAGCAGTACTTC. The variable domain in full, completed from reference TRBV5-1 and TRBJ2-7, reads KAGVTQTPRYLIKTRGQQVTLSCSPISGHRSVSWYQQTPGQGLQFLFEYFSETQRNKGNFPGRFSGRQFSNSRSEMNVSTLELGDSALYLCASSLGDVEQYFGPGTRLTVT.

A note on this clone: Other nucleotide sequences from this sample produce the same CDR3. In DNA form, the CDR3 reads TGTGCCAGCAGTGAGGGGTATACGCAGTATTTT. This codes for CASSEGYTQYF. The chain carries TRBV2 and TRBJ2-3, with no clear D. The CDR3 has 11 amino acids. Trimming pared 3 bases from V and 7 bases from J, leaving 5 bases between. Germline loops: CDR1 SNHLY, CDR2 FYNNEI.

V and J are TRBV15 and TRBJ1-1, with D unresolved. Trimming took 0 bases from V and 7 from J, leaving 9 bases between them. Germline CDR1 is LNHNV and CDR2 is YYDKDF (reference sequence). The CDR3 covers 13 residues. As DNA, the CDR3 is TGTGCCACCAGCAGAGATCCCTTGAATGAAGCTTTCTTT. Translation gives CATSRDPLNEAFF.

The chain recombines TRBV19 with TRBJ2-1, with D unclear. The CDR3 totals 14 residues. Germline CDR1 LNHDA, CDR2 SQIVND (reference sequence). Trimming left V 0 bases short and J 7 bases short, with 10 bases between. CDR3 region: CASSIDPRANEQFF. The CDR3 DNA reads TGTGCCAGTAGTATAGATCCCCGTGCAAATGAGCAGTTCTTC.

A note on this clone: The same CDR3 also results from other DNA sequences found in this sample. The CDR3 DNA reads TGTGCCAGCAGCTTAGGACAGGGGGGTCAGCCCCAGCATTTT. It codes for CASSLGQGGQPQHF. This chain links TRBV7-2 with TRBJ1-5; 9 positions match TRBD1. Per germline, CDR1 SGHTA and CDR2 FQGNSA. V lost 1 base, J lost 6 bases, and 1 base stayed unmatched. The CDR3 length is 14 residues.

The rearrangement uses TRBV7-2 and TRBJ1-3; the D is unclear. CDR3 length: 17 amino acids. CDR1 is SGHTA and CDR2 is FQGNSA in the germline V gene. The ends were cut back, 5 bases at V and 0 bases at J, with 17 bases in the middle. The CDR3 sequence is CASSPLGGPSSGNTIYF. CDR3 bases: TGTGCCAGCAGCCCACTAGGAGGACCGAGCTCTGGAAACACCATATATTTT. Using reference TRBV7-2 and TRBJ1-3 for the parts outside the CDR3, the full variable domain is GAGVSQSPSNKVTEKGKDVELRCDPISGHTALYWYRQSLGQGLEFLIYFQGNSAPDKSGLPSDRFSAERTGGSVSTLTIQRTQQEDSAVYLCASSPLGGPSSGNTIYFGEGSWLTVV.

The chain carries TRBV6-6 and TRBJ2-7; 10 bases are shared with TRBD2. Trimming at V came to 2 bases and at J to 0 bases, leaving 4 bases not matched to a gene. Germline V gene sequence: CDR1 MNHNY, CDR2 SVGAGI (reference sequence). The CDR3 spans 16 residues. The CDR3 DNA reads TGTGCCAGCAGTTACCCCCCTAGCGGGAGCTCCTACGAGCAGTACTTC. Protein sequence: CASSYPPSGSSYEQYF.

This chain joins TRBV6-5 and TRBJ1-4; D perhaps matches TRBD1 (6 bases). Germline CDR1 is MNHEY and CDR2 is SVGAGI. This CDR3 comprises 15 residues. V was shortened by 6 bases and J by 1 base, with 12 bases between the two germline ends. CDR3 sequence: CASRPEGVTNEKLFF. CDR3 coding DNA: TGTGCCAGCAGGCCCGAGGGGGTAACTAATGAAAAACTGTTTTTT.

CDR3 protein: CASSFKLLLTDTQYF. The CDR3 nucleotides are TGTGCCAGCAGTTTTAAACTCCTCCTCACAGATACGCAGTATTTT. This chain links TRBV28 with TRBJ2-3; the D is unclear. Germline-derived CDR1 and CDR2 are MDHEN and SYDVKM. This CDR3 is 15 amino acids long. With 3 bases removed from V and 2 bases from J, the gap between germline ends came to 12 bases.

This clone has only one observation. The genes are TRBV7-2 and TRBJ1-2; D is possibly TRBD1 (5 bases). The V gene's germline CDR1 is SGHTA and CDR2 FQGNSA. This CDR3 region has 13 residues. With 3 bases removed from V and 7 bases from J, the gap between germline ends came to 12 bases. In nucleotides, the CDR3 is TGTGCCAGCAGCTTCAGGGATCGACGTGGCTACACCTTC. Protein product: CASSFRDRRGYTF.

This chain links TRBV30 with TRBJ2-6; 8 bases align to TRBD1. Germline V lookup: CDR1 GTSNPN, CDR2 SVGIG (reference sequence). V lost 1 base and J lost 12; bases outside the gene matches: 5. The length of the CDR3 is 13 residues. The CDR3 loop reads CAWSDGQGAVLTF. CDR3 in DNA: TGTGCCTGGAGTGACGGACAGGGCGCCGTCCTGACTTTC.

The CDR3 here is CASSGQEFHTQYF. As DNA, the CDR3 is TGTGCCAGCTCAGGACAGGAGTTTCATACGCAGTATTTT. The rearrangement links TRBV6-5 to TRBJ2-3; 7 bases align to TRBD1. Germline V CDR1 and CDR2: MNHEY, SVGAGI. The CDR3 covers 13 residues. The trim removed 8 bases at V and 7 bases at J, leaving 9 bases unmatched.

The chain carries TRBV6-2 or TRBV6-3 and TRBJ2-7; 7 bases are a match to TRBD2. The CDR3 extends over 15 amino acids. V shed 5 bases, J shed 2 bases, and the junction held 9 bases outside the gene matches. Per the germline V gene, CDR1 is MNHEY and CDR2 is SVGEGT. CDR3 region: CASSPGLSFAYEQYF. In nucleotides, the CDR3 is TGTGCCAGCAGTCCGGGACTATCCTTCGCCTACGAGCAGTACTTC.

This sequence joins TRBV24-1 and TRBJ1-4, with unresolved D. Germline V gene lookup returns CDR1 KGHDR and CDR2 SFDVKD. Trimming took off 2 bases at V and 0 bases at J, with 12 bases between the two ends. The CDR3 loop spans 17 amino acids. The CDR3 here is CATSDSRLRATNEKLFF. The CDR3 nucleotides read TGTGCCACCAGTGATTCGAGGCTTCGCGCAACTAATGAAAAACTGTTTTTT.

This clone was seen a single time. The J gene is TRBJ2-7, the V gene TRBV5-1, with 8 bases that match TRBD2. In germline, CDR1 is SGHRS, CDR2 YFSETQ. The length of the CDR3 is 15 residues. V lost 0 bases to trimming and J lost 2 bases; unmatched junction nucleotides: 4. The CDR3 DNA is TGCGCCAGCAGCTTGGTTGTAGCGGGAACCTACGAGCAGTACTTC. Protein sequence: CASSLVVAGTYEQYF.

This clone was seen only a few times. V is TRBV19 and J is TRBJ1-2; D uncertain. V lost 4 bases, J lost 8 bases, and 14 bases lay in between. This CDR3 has 13 amino acids. Germline V CDR1 and CDR2: LNHDA, SQIVND (reference sequence). This CDR3 is CASSSNPTDGYTF. Written as DNA, the CDR3 is TGTGCCAGTAGTAGCAATCCTACCGACGGCTACACCTTC.

This clone has only a few counts. The rearrangement uses TRBV3-1 (or the pseudogene TRBV3-2) and TRBJ1-1, with unresolved D. This CDR3 comprises 13 residues. CDR1 is LGHDT and CDR2 is YNNKEL in the germline V gene (reference sequence). The germline V and J ends were trimmed by 4 bases and 3 bases, with 9 bases remaining between them. CDR3 in DNA: TGTGCCAGCAGCCCCTCTGCAGACACTGAAGCTTTCTTT. This translates into CASSPSADTEAFF.

The chain recombines TRBV27 with TRBJ1-1, with a tentative D call TRBD1 (5 bases). Per the germline V gene, CDR1 is MNHEY and CDR2 is SMNVEV (reference sequence). The CDR3 runs 14 residues. The V end lost 1 base, the J end lost 5 bases, and 11 bases lay between the germline ends. This CDR3 reads CASSLWGGGTEAFF. CDR3 in DNA: TGTGCCAGCAGTTTATGGGGGGGAGGAACTGAAGCTTTCTTT.

This chain uses TRBV19 with TRBJ2-7; 7 bases match TRBD1. Germline CDR1 is LNHDA and CDR2 is SQIVND (reference sequence). The CDR3 runs 16 residues. After removal of 5 bases from V and 0 bases from J, the junction contained 10 bases not matched to a gene. Here the CDR3 reads CASSPGPTGNSYEQYF. The CDR3 DNA is TGTGCCAGTAGTCCCGGGCCGACAGGGAACTCCTACGAGCAGTACTTC.

The chain has TRBV9 and TRBJ2-1; TRBD2 aligns across 8 bases. CDR1 is SGDLS, CDR2 YYNGEE, per germline. The CDR3 loop spans 13 amino acids. The junction had 4 bases not matched to a gene; V was cut back by 1 base and J by 10 bases. Here the CDR3 DNA reads TGTGCCAGCAGCGTAAGGTTAGCGGGGGAGCAGTTCTTC. It is translated as CASSVRLAGEQFF.

V and J are TRBV28 and TRBJ2-7, with TRBD1 as a possible D gene (5 bases). Germline V CDR1 and CDR2: MDHEN, SYDVKM. Trimming stripped 7 bases from V and 5 bases from J, with 15 bases between. The CDR3 covers 13 residues. CDR3 sequence reads: CASTRASSDEQYF. The DNA for the CDR3 is TGTGCCAGCACCAGGGCTTCCTCGGACGAGCAGTACTTC.

The chain recombines TRBV14 with TRBJ1-1; D may be TRBD1 (6 bases). The CDR3 consists of 18 residues. V was trimmed by 4 bases and J by 3 bases, leaving 24 bases between them. In germline, CDR1 is SGHDN, CDR2 FVKESK. CDR3 sequence reads: CASSPRTYTGLKDTEAFF. CDR3 nucleotide sequence: TGTGCCAGCAGCCCCCGAACCTATACAGGGCTCAAAGACACTGAAGCTTTCTTT. Combining the CDR3 with reference TRBV14 and TRBJ1-1 gives the whole variable domain EAGVTQFPSHSVIEKGQTVTLRCDPISGHDNLYWYRRVMGKEIKFLLHFVKESKQDESGMPNNRFLAERTGGTYSTLKVQPAELEDSGVYFCASSPRTYTGLKDTEAFFGQGTRLTVV.

The chain employs TRBV28 and TRBJ1-6, with unresolved D. This CDR3 spans 13 amino acids. CDR1 and CDR2 (germline): MDHEN, SYDVKM. CDR3 sequence: CGTGSSYNSPLHF. The CDR3 bases are TGTGGCACCGGGAGCTCCTATAATTCACCCCTCCACTTT.

The chain's CDR3 is CASSQDYTVHQQFF. The DNA for the CDR3 is TGCGCCAGCAGCCAAGATTATACAGTACACCAGCAGTTCTTC. This chain uses TRBV4-3 with TRBJ2-1; D remains unclear. The V end lost 0 bases, the J end lost 11 bases, and 14 bases lay between the germline ends. Germline V lookup: CDR1 LGHNA, CDR2 YSLEER. This CDR3 spans 14 amino acids.

The gene calls are TRBV7-2 and TRBJ2-7; TRBD2 agrees at 8 bases. J lost 3 bases, V lost 5 bases, and 6 bases had no gene match. From germline, CDR1 is SGHTA and CDR2 FQGNSA. This CDR3 has 14 amino acids. CDR3 region: CASSRGLDLYEQYF. CDR3 bases: TGTGCCAGCAGCCGGGGACTAGATCTCTACGAGCAGTACTTC.